Below are 24 T cell receptor beta chains sequenced from a single sample in a study of blood T cell repertoires in COVID-19 (dated by TCRdb to the early 2020s). Libraries came from the immunoSEQ multiplex PCR assay. The table was pulled from immuneACCESS by TCRdb, which kept in-frame rearrangements only. Such tables lose some clones; where checked, under half of the loss comes from unresolved V genes, and the rest has no known cause. The sample table holds 35,000 to 45,000 clones, of which about 80% were seen once. Clones ranked in the top ten supply roughly 7.9% of the sample. The sequencing input was peripheral blood. The receptors stem from a man in his sixties or seventies with active or convalescent COVID-19.

The chain uses TRBV9 and TRBJ1-3; TRBD1 is a possible D gene (6 bases). Germline values: CDR1 SGDLS, CDR2 YYNGEE. The germline V and J ends were trimmed by 3 bases and 0 bases, with 10 bases remaining between them. The CDR3 contains 15 residues. CDR3 protein: CASSADRRSGNTIYF. In DNA form, the CDR3 reads TGTGCCAGCAGCGCCGACAGGCGCTCTGGAAACACCATATATTTT.

The chain links TRBV7-2 to TRBJ2-1, with 7 bases identical to TRBD1. Per germline, CDR1 SGHTA and CDR2 FQGNSA. J was trimmed by 7 bases and V by 3 bases; bases with no gene match: 12. The CDR3 is 16 residues long. CDR3 DNA sequence: TGTGCCAGCAGCTTTTGGCCCGGGACAGCCCGGAATGAGCAGTTCTTC. It codes for CASSFWPGTARNEQFF.

The J gene is TRBJ1-3, the V gene TRBV6-5; possible D gene TRBD1, 6 bases. V shed 7 bases and J shed 4 bases, with 17 bases lying between them. The CDR3 is made up of 15 amino acids. Germline V CDR1 and CDR2: MNHEY, SVGAGI. The CDR3 nucleotides read TGTGCCAGCAACAATCTGGGGGCCTCGGGAAACACCATATATTTT. It specifies CASNNLGASGNTIYF.

The genes are TRBV5-1 and TRBJ2-7; weak D call: TRBD2 (5 bases). Trimming stripped 7 bases from V and 0 bases from J, with 14 bases between. The germline gives CDR1 SGHRS, CDR2 YFSETQ. CDR3 size: 14 residues. The CDR3 bases are TGCGCCAGCTCCCAGGAGCGGAGCTCCTACGAGCAGTACTTC. Translating it yields CASSQERSSYEQYF.

The chain links TRBV28 to TRBJ1-2; no clear D. The CDR3 runs to 12 residues. Germline loops: CDR1 MDHEN, CDR2 SYDVKM. V lost 5 bases and J 4 bases, leaving 8 bases between the germline ends. CDR3 sequence (DNA): TGTGCCAGCAGTCTCATCGGCTATGGCTACACCTTC. As protein: CASSLIGYGYTF.

The chain couples TRBV5-6 to TRBJ1-6, with 9 bases fitting TRBD1. The V segment lost 4 bases and the J segment 7 bases; nucleotides outside the gene matches: 3. Looked up from germline, CDR1 is SGHDT and CDR2 is YYEEEE. The CDR3 spans 14 residues. CDR3 sequence (DNA): TGTGCCAGCAGCAAGACAGGGGGGAATTCACCCCTCCACTTT. This sequence encodes CASSKTGGNSPLHF. Looking up the rest from reference TRBV5-6 and TRBJ1-6 gives the full variable domain: DAGVTQSPTHLIKTRGQQVTLRCSPKSGHDTVSWYQQALGQGPQFIFQYYEEEERQRGNFPDRFSGHQFPNYSSELNVNALLLGDSALYLCASSKTGGNSPLHFGNGTRLTVT.

CDR3 nucleotides: TGTGCCAGCAGCTTTCCCAGCGGGGGGCGGACCGGGGAGCTGTTTTTT. Translation: CASSFPSGGRTGELFF. The chain couples TRBV7-9 to TRBJ2-2; 9 bases are a match to TRBD2. The CDR3 has 16 residues. From germline, CDR1 is SEHNR and CDR2 FQNEAQ (reference sequence). J lost 5 bases, V lost 3 bases, and 7 bases had no gene match.

This clone came up a few times. This chain links TRBV11-2 with TRBJ2-7; TRBD2 is a possible D gene (5 bases). CDR1 and CDR2 from the germline V gene are SGHAT and FQNNGV. V shed 5 bases and J shed 2 bases, with 7 bases lying between them. This CDR3 spans 12 amino acids. DNA for the CDR3: TGTGCCAGCAGCGAACTAGCCTACGAGCAGTACTTC. Protein sequence: CASSELAYEQYF. The full variable domain, its missing parts supplied by reference TRBV11-2 and TRBJ2-7, is EAGVAQSPRYKIIEKRQSVAFWCNPISGHATLYWYQQILGQGPKLLIQFQNNGVVDDSQLPKDRFSAERLKGVDSTLKIQPAKLEDSAVYLCASSELAYEQYFGPGTRLTVT.

The gene calls are TRBV7-2 and TRBJ1-3; possible D gene TRBD1, 5 bases. The germline CDR1 and CDR2 sequences are SGHTA and FQGNSA. The ends were cut back, 5 bases at V and 0 bases at J, with 11 bases in the middle. This CDR3 comprises 15 residues. CDR3: CASSTQVLSGNTIYF. The CDR3 nucleotides are TGTGCCAGCAGCACACAGGTCCTCTCTGGAAACACCATATATTTT. The full variable domain, in which reference TRBV7-2 and TRBJ1-3 provide the parts outside the CDR3, is GAGVSQSPSNKVTEKGKDVELRCDPISGHTALYWYRQSLGQGLEFLIYFQGNSAPDKSGLPSDRFSAERTGGSVSTLTIQRTQQEDSAVYLCASSTQVLSGNTIYFGEGSWLTVV.

The rearrangement links TRBV4-1 to TRBJ1-4, with D unclear. CDR3 length: 15 amino acids. Germline V gives CDR1 MGHRA, CDR2 YSYEKL. V lost 5 bases and J lost 0, with 10 bases in between. CDR3 amino acids: CASSVSSATNEKLFF. The CDR3 DNA sequence: TGCGCCAGCAGCGTCTCGAGTGCAACTAATGAAAAACTGTTTTTT.

The rearrangement links TRBV19 to TRBJ2-1; 11 bases are a match to TRBD2. Germline assignment: CDR1 LNHDA and CDR2 SQIVND (reference sequence). This CDR3 has 16 amino acids. Trimming at V came to 5 bases and at J to 10 bases, leaving 13 bases not matched to a gene. CDR3 nucleotide sequence: TGTGCCAGTAGTTCGCCCGGGACTAGCGGTGGTCGGGAGCAGTTCTTC. Its translation: CASSSPGTSGGREQFF. The entire variable domain, with the rest obtained from reference TRBV19 and TRBJ2-1, is as follows: DGGITQSPKYLFRKEGQNVTLSCEQNLNHDAMYWYRQDPGQGLRLIYYSQIVNDFQKGDIAEGYSVSREKKESFPLTVTSAQKNPTAFYLCASSSPGTSGGREQFFGPGTRLTVL.

This clone was observed once. This chain uses TRBV11-3 with TRBJ2-1; possible D gene TRBD1, 6 bases. The germline V and J ends were trimmed by 5 bases and 4 bases, with 9 bases remaining between them. This CDR3 has 13 residues. Germline CDR1 and CDR2: SGHNT and YENEEA. The CDR3 spells CASSPGQYNEQFF. The CDR3 coding sequence is TGTGCCAGCAGCCCCGGACAGTACAATGAGCAGTTCTTC.

The rearrangement joins TRBV2 to TRBJ1-6, with no clear D. Germline V gene lookup returns CDR1 SNHLY and CDR2 FYNNEI. CDR3 length equals 12 residues. The V gene lost 7 bases and the J gene lost 8 bases, with 9 bases spanning the gap. CDR3 sequence: CASKGGDSPLHF. The CDR3 bases are TGTGCCAGCAAAGGAGGCGATTCACCCCTCCACTTT.

The chain joins TRBV5-6 to TRBJ1-5; 7 bases match TRBD1. The V and J ends lost 3 bases and 0 bases, in that order; junction bases with no gene match: 3. The CDR3 is 15 amino acids. CDR1 is SGHDT, CDR2 YYEEEE, per germline. CDR3 amino acids: CASSSGQYSNQPQHF. CDR3 nucleotides: TGTGCCAGCAGCTCGGGACAGTATAGCAATCAGCCCCAGCATTTT.

The chain combines TRBV2 with TRBJ1-6; the D is unclear. The CDR3 totals 14 residues. Germline-derived CDR1 and CDR2 are SNHLY and FYNNEI. The germline V and J ends were trimmed by 4 bases and 7 bases, with 11 bases remaining between them. The CDR3: CASSGVTNNSPLHF. CDR3 nucleotide sequence: TGTGCCAGCAGTGGTGTGACAAACAATTCACCCCTCCACTTT.

This chain joins TRBV7-8 and TRBJ2-7; 7 bases are a match to TRBD1. Germline trimming cut 4 bases from V and 3 bases from J; bases unmatched to any gene: 6. This CDR3 contains 14 residues. Germline V gives CDR1 SGHVS, CDR2 FQNEAQ. CDR3 nucleotide sequence: TGTGCCAGCAGCTCAAACCGGGACAGCTACGAGCAGTACTTC. This translates into CASSSNRDSYEQYF.

This chain links TRBV9 with TRBJ2-5, with D possibly TRBD1 on 7 matching bases. Trimming cost V 0 bases and J 5 bases, with 17 bases left between them. The CDR3 spans 16 residues. Germline CDR1 and CDR2: SGDLS and YYNGEE. The CDR3 loop is CASSVGRGALGETQYF. DNA for the CDR3: TGTGCCAGCAGCGTAGGCAGGGGGGCTCTCGGGGAGACCCAGTACTTC.

The chain carries TRBV11-3 and TRBJ1-6, with a tentative D call TRBD1 (6 bases). Germline CDR1 SGHNT, CDR2 YENEEA. The V gene lost 3 bases and the J gene lost 10 bases, with 16 bases spanning the gap. This CDR3 is built from 15 residues. The CDR3 region has the DNA TGTGCCAGCAGCTTGGATGTTTCAGGGGCATCACCCCTCCACTTT. It yields the protein CASSLDVSGASPLHF.

This clone has only one observation. The V and J genes are TRBV5-4 and TRBJ1-1, with 7 bases fitting TRBD1. V dropped 2 bases and J dropped 3; count of bases not matched to a gene: 4. Germline CDR1 is SGHNT and CDR2 is YYREEE (reference sequence). The CDR3 spans 14 residues. CDR3 nucleotides: TGTGCCAGCAGCTTACAGGGGTGGGACACTGAAGCTTTCTTT. This encodes CASSLQGWDTEAFF.

This chain links TRBV2 with TRBJ2-1; 7 nucleotides agree with TRBD2. This CDR3 region has 13 residues. Germline values: CDR1 SNHLY, CDR2 FYNNEI. V gave up 6 bases and J gave up 12 bases; unmatched junction bases: 11. Here the CDR3 DNA reads TGTGCCAGCAGCGCGACGGAGCGGGGATGGCAGTTCTTC. Amino acid sequence: CASSATERGWQFF.

V gene TRBV5-1 combines with J gene TRBJ2-5; 7 bases map to TRBD1. The germline CDR1 and CDR2 sequences are SGHRS and YFSETQ. Trimming cost V 6 bases and J 4 bases; bases outside gene matches: 12. This CDR3 comprises 15 residues. The chain's CDR3 is CASTLDRAETETQYF. Here the CDR3 DNA reads TGCGCCAGCACCCTCGACAGGGCAGAAACAGAGACCCAGTACTTC.

The chain combines TRBV3-1 (or the pseudogene TRBV3-2) with TRBJ1-2, with D possibly TRBD1 on 5 matching bases. CDR1 LGHDT and CDR2 YNNKEL come from the germline V gene (reference sequence). The V and J ends lost 0 bases and 5 bases respectively, with 16 bases between them. There are 16 residues in the CDR3. The CDR3 DNA follows: TGTGCCAGCAGCCAAGACGGTCAGGGTTTAGGGTATGGCTACACCTTC. As protein: CASSQDGQGLGYGYTF.

This chain joins TRBV7-2 and TRBJ1-1; a possible D gene is TRBD1 (6 bases). The CDR3 has 14 amino acids. Trimming took 5 bases from V and 0 from J, leaving 10 bases between them. CDR1 is SGHTA and CDR2 is FQGNSA in the germline V gene. In DNA, the CDR3 is TGTGCCAGCAGCAAGGACAGACTGAACACTGAAGCTTTCTTT. Its protein product is CASSKDRLNTEAFF. Full variable domain (rest looked up from reference TRBV7-2 and TRBJ1-1): GAGVSQSPSNKVTEKGKDVELRCDPISGHTALYWYRQSLGQGLEFLIYFQGNSAPDKSGLPSDRFSAERTGGSVSTLTIQRTQQEDSAVYLCASSKDRLNTEAFFGQGTRLTVV.

This chain joins TRBV7-2 and TRBJ2-3; 13 nucleotides agree with TRBD2. Germline V gene sequence: CDR1 SGHTA, CDR2 FQGNSA. CDR3 size: 16 residues. After removal of 6 bases from V and 6 bases from J, the junction contained 9 bases not matched to a gene. CDR3 in amino acids: CASRLGGLAGRDTQYF. CDR3 in DNA: TGTGCCAGCAGACTGGGGGGACTAGCGGGGAGGGATACGCAGTATTTT.